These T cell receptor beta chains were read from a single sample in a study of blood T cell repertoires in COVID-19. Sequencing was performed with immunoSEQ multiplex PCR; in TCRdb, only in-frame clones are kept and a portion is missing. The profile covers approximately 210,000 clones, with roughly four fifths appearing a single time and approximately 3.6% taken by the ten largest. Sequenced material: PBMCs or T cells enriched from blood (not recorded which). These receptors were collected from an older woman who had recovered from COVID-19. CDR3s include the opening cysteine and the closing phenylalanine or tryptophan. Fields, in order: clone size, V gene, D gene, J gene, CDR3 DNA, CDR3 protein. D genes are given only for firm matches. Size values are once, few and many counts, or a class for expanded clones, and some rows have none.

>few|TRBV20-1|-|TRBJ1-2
TGCAGTGCTCCTGATGGCTACACCTTC
CSAPDGYTF
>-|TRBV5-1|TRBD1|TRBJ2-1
TGCGCCAGCAGCTTGTTATGGGGACAGGGGAACAATGAGCAGTTCTTC
CASSLLWGQGNNEQFF
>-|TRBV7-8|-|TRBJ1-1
TGTGCCAGCAGCTTAGATTTCAGGGGCCTTGGCACTGAAGCTTTCTTT
CASSLDFRGLGTEAFF
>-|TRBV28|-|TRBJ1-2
TGTGCCAGCAGGCATGTTCAGGGTGTAAACTATGGCTACACCTTC
CASRHVQGVNYGYTF
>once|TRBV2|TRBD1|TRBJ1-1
TGTGCCAGCAGTCGAGACAGGGGCGGCACTGAAGCTTTCTTT
CASSRDRGGTEAFF
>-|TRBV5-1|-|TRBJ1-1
TGCGCCAGCAGCTTGGATGGTCAGGGAATGAACACTGAAGCTTTCTTT
CASSLDGQGMNTEAFF
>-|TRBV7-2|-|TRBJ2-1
TGTGCCAGCAGGACTGGGACTTACTCTGAGCAGTTCTTC
CASRTGTYSEQFF
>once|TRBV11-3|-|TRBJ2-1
TGTGCCAGCAGCCTACTAGAGGGTGAGCAGTTCTTC
CASSLLEGEQFF
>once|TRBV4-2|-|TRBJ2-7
TGTGCCAGCAGCCCCCCACAGGGCGCCTACGAGCAGTACTTC
CASSPPQGAYEQYF
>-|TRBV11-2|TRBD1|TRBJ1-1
TGTGCCAGCAGCTTACAGGGGGCTTCGACTGAAGCTTTCTTT
CASSLQGASTEAFF
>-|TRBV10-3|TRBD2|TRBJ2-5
TGTGCCATCACCTTAGGACTAGCGGGAGGGTCCCGTATAACTGAAGAGACCCAGTACTTC
CAITLGLAGGSRITEETQYF
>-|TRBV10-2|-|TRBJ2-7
TGCGCCAGCAGTGAGTCGACTACTCTCGACTTC
CASSESTTLDF
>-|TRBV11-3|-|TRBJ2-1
TGTGCCAGCAGCTTAGAAGAGGGTGAGCAGTTCTTC
CASSLEEGEQFF
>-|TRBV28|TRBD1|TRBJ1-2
TGTGCCAGCAGTTTAGTGGGCGTGGCAGGGGGCGGCTATGGCTACACCTTC
CASSLVGVAGGGYGYTF
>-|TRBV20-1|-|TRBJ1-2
TGCAGTGCTAGTAAGGGGGATTACTATGGCTACACCTTC
CSASKGDYYGYTF
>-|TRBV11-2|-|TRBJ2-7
TGTGCCAGCAGCTTAGACGCGTGGGCAGGGCCGATCTACGAGCAGTACTTC
CASSLDAWAGPIYEQYF
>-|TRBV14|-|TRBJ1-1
TGTGCCAGCAGAGAGGCAGAGAACACTGAAGCTTTCTTT
CASREAENTEAFF